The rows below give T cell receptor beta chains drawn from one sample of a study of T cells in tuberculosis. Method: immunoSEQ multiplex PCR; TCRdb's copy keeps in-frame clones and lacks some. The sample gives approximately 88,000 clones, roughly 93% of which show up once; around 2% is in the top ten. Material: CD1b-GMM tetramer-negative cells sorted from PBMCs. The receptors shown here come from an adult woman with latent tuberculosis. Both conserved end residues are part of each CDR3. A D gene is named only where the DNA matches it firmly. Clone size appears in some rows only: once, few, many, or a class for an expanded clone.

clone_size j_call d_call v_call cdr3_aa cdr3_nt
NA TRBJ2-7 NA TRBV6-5 CATAETGRWSYEQYF TGTGCCACCGCCGAGACAGGACGTTGGTCCTACGAGCAGTACTTC
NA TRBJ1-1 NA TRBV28 CASSLTRGRNTEAFF TGTGCCAGCAGTTTAACCCGGGGGAGGAACACTGAAGCTTTCTTT
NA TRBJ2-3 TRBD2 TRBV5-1 CASSLGGTSGGTAQYF TGCGCCAGCAGCTTGGGGGGGACTAGCGGGGGGACGGCGCAGTATTTT
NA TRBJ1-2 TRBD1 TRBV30 CACSGTGGDAVYGYTF TGTGCCTGCTCCGGGACAGGCGGAGACGCGGTCTATGGCTACACCTTC
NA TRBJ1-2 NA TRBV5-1 CASSSSQGFNGYTF TGCGCCAGCAGCTCTTCACAGGGCTTTAATGGCTACACCTTC
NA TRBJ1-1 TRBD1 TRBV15 CATSLTGGTEAFF TGTGCCACCAGCCTGACAGGGGGCACTGAAGCTTTCTTT
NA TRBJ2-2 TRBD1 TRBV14 CASSRTGAGELFF TGTGCCAGCAGCCGGACAGGGGCCGGGGAGCTGTTTTTT
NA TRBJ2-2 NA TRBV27 CASSFSGRANTGELFF TGTGCCAGCAGTTTCTCCGGCAGGGCGAACACCGGGGAGCTGTTTTTT
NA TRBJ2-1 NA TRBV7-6 CASSLAPTSPEQFF TGTGCCAGCAGCTTAGCCCCAACTTCCCCCGAGCAGTTCTTC
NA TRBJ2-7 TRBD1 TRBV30 CAWSGTVRNEQYF TGTGCCTGGAGCGGGACAGTACGTAACGAGCAGTACTTC
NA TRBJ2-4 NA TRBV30 CAWAGNGKNIQYF TGTGCCTGGGCGGGCAATGGCAAAAACATTCAGTACTTC
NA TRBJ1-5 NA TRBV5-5 CASSLLSNQPQHF TGTGCCAGCAGCTTGCTTAGCAATCAGCCCCAGCATTTT
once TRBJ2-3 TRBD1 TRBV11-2 CASSPGPGVTGGADTQYF TGTGCCAGCAGCCCGGGGCCGGGGGTTACAGGGGGCGCAGATACGCAGTATTTT
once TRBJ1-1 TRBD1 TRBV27 CASSLLGGANTEAFF TGTGCCAGCAGTTTATTAGGGGGCGCGAACACTGAAGCTTTCTTT
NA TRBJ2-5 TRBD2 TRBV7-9 CASSPQASGVVIQYF TGTGCCAGCAGCCCCCAGGCTAGCGGGGTCGTAATCCAGTACTTC
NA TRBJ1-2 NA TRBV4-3 CASSQEGHTNYGYTF TGCGCCAGCAGCCAAGAGGGGCATACTAACTATGGCTACACCTTC
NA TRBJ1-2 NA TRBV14 CASSLTPDSHGYTF TGTGCCAGCAGCCTTACCCCGGACAGCCATGGCTACACCTTC
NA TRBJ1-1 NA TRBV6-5 CASSYSAARTEAFF TGTGCCAGCAGTTACTCTGCGGCGAGGACTGAAGCTTTCTTT
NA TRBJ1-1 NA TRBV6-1 CASSLESNSEAFF TGTGCCAGCAGCCTCGAAAGCAACAGTGAAGCTTTCTTT
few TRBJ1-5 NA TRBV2 CASSHTRVLGNQPQHF TGTGCCAGCAGCCACACTAGGGTTCTTGGCAATCAGCCCCAGCATTTT
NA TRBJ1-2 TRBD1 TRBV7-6 CASSQDRGVSGYTF TGTGCCAGCAGCCAAGACAGGGGTGTTTCGGGCTACACCTTC
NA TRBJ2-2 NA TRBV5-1 CASSKRRGQFANTGELFF TGCGCCAGCAGCAAAAGAAGAGGACAGTTCGCGAACACCGGGGAGCTGTTTTTT
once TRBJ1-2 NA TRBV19 CASIPGTSYGYTF TGTGCCAGTATCCCGGGGACTTCCTATGGCTACACCTTC
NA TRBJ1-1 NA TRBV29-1 CSVGQYTEAFF TGCAGCGTAGGACAGTATACTGAAGCTTTCTTT
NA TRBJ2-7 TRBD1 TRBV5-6 CASSLEQGLTYEQYF TGTGCCAGCAGCTTGGAACAGGGGCTTACCTACGAGCAGTACTTC
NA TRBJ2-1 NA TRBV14 CASSTQPGALQFF TGTGCCAGCAGCACCCAACCAGGGGCGCTTCAGTTCTTC
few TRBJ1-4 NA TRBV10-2 CASRGWQGSEKLFF TGCGCCAGCAGGGGGTGGCAGGGAAGTGAAAAACTGTTTTTT
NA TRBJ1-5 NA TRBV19 CASIQGHGSNQPQHF TGTGCCAGCATACAGGGTCATGGTAGCAATCAGCCCCAGCATTTT
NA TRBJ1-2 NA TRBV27 CASSESGINYGYTF TGTGCCAGCAGCGAATCGGGAATTAACTATGGCTACACCTTC
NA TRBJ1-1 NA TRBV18 CASSTPGLNQAFF TGTGCCAGCTCAACACCGGGGCTAAATCAAGCTTTCTTT
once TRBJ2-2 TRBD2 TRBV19 CASSVIAGGLSPGELFF TGTGCCAGTAGTGTAATAGCGGGGGGGCTGAGTCCCGGGGAGCTGTTTTTT
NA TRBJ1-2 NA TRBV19 CASSALLQAAYGYTF TGTGCCAGTAGTGCCCTGTTACAGGCGGCCTATGGCTACACCTTC
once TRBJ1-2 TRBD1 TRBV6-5 CATRGGTGRNGYTF TGTGCCACCCGGGGGGGGACAGGGAGGAATGGCTACACCTTC
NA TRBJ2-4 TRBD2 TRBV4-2 CASSHGLAGLGENIQYF TGTGCCAGCAGCCATGGACTAGCGGGGCTTGGGGAAAACATTCAGTACTTC
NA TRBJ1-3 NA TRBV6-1 CASSDGYAYSGNTIYF TGTGCCAGCAGTGACGGGTACGCTTACTCTGGAAACACCATATATTTT
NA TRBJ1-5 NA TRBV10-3 CAIRNRGLDQPQHF TGTGCCATCAGAAACCGGGGATTAGATCAGCCCCAGCATTTT
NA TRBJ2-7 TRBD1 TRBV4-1 CASSQDMGQGSYEQYF TGCGCCAGCAGCCAAGATATGGGACAGGGATCCTACGAGCAGTACTTC
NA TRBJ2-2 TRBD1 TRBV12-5 CASGSPLWGGQGITGELFF TGTGCTAGTGGTTCTCCTCTGTGGGGGGGACAGGGTATCACCGGGGAGCTGTTTTTT
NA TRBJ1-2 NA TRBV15 CATSRGAGTNYGYTF TGTGCCACCAGCAGAGGGGCAGGGACTAACTATGGCTACACCTTC
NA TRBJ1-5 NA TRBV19 CASSIVVRDYQPQHF TGTGCCAGTAGTATAGTCGTCAGGGACTATCAGCCCCAGCATTTT
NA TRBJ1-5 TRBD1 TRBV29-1 CSVAQGANQPQHF TGCAGCGTTGCGCAGGGGGCCAATCAGCCCCAGCATTTT
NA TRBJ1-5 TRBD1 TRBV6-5 CASSYSWTGIDQPQHF TGTGCCAGCAGTTACTCTTGGACAGGGATTGACCAGCCCCAGCATTTT
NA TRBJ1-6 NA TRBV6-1 CASSEGGSPLHF TGTGCCAGCAGTGAAGGAGGTTCACCCCTCCACTTT
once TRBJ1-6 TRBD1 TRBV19 CASSEDRGGSPLHF TGTGCCAGTAGCGAGGACAGGGGTGGTTCACCCCTCCACTTT
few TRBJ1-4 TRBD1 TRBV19 CATERQGVEKLFF TGTGCCACCGAGCGACAGGGAGTGGAAAAACTGTTTTTT
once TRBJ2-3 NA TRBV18 CASSLAGVTLTDTQYF TGTGCCAGCTCACTTGCAGGGGTCACCCTCACAGATACGCAGTATTTT
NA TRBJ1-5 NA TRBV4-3 CASSQDFGRGVGNQPQHF TGCGCCAGCAGCCAAGATTTCGGCAGGGGAGTGGGCAATCAGCCCCAGCATTTT
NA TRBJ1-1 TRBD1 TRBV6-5 CASSYSGGALNTEAFF TGTGCCAGCAGTTACTCAGGGGGCGCTTTGAACACTGAAGCTTTCTTT
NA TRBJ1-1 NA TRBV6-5 CASRGGETGLRAFF TGTGCCAGCAGGGGGGGGGAGACAGGTTTACGGGCTTTCTTT
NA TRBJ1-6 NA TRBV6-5 CASMQGVASPLHF TGTGCCAGCATGCAGGGTGTCGCCTCACCCCTCCACTTT
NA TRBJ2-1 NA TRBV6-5 CASSYSHGNEQFF TGTGCCAGCAGTTACTCGCACGGGAATGAGCAGTTCTTC
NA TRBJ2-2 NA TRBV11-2 CASSLLDGGELFF TGTGCCAGCAGCTTACTAGATGGCGGGGAGCTGTTTTTT
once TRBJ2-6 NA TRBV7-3 CASSWEGDPFFSLSGANVLTF TGTGCCAGCAGCTGGGAGGGGGATCCCTTTTTCAGTCTCTCTGGGGCCAACGTCCTGACTTTC
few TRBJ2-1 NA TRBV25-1 CASRGQTYNEQFF TGTGCCAGCAGGGGACAAACCTACAATGAGCAGTTCTTC
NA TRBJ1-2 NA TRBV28 CASELTPTNRGGDYGYTF TGTGCCAGCGAGTTAACCCCCACCAACCGGGGAGGGGACTATGGCTACACCTTC
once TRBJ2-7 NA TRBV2 CASSTGLRYEQYF TGTGCCAGCAGTACCGGACTAAGGTACGAGCAGTACTTC
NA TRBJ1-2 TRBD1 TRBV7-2 CASSSRQGGYGYTF TGTGCCAGCAGCTCACGACAGGGGGGGTATGGCTACACCTTC
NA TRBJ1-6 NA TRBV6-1 CASKPDRYSPLHF TGTGCCAGCAAACCCGACAGATATTCACCCCTCCACTTT
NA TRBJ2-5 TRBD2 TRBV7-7 CASSWPPSGDVTQYF TGTGCTAGCAGCTGGCCCCCTAGCGGGGATGTGACCCAGTACTTC
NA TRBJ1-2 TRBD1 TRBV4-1 CASSSQARGSYGYTF TGCGCCAGCAGCTCCCAGGCCAGGGGGTCCTATGGCTACACCTTC